The table lists the clone carrying this T cell receptor beta chain with many counts. As yet, its antigen is unknown. This sample is drawn from a study of liver allograft versus peripheral blood T cells. For the study at large: What was compared were the T cell receptor repertoires in transplanted livers and those in the peripheral blood of recipients.

This CDR3 region has 13 residues. CDR1 is MNHNY and CDR2 is SVGAGI in the germline V gene (reference sequence). The V gene lost 3 bases and the J gene lost 0 bases, with 5 bases spanning the gap. Study-level results: Intragraft T cell receptor repertoires of liver allografts were reported to differ from peripheral blood repertoires.

TCRdb reprocessed the reads via MiXCR and lists one record per CDR3 protein. The sample has approximately 6,400 distinct CDR3 sequences, more than 15% seen once. This chain links TRBV6-6 with TRBJ2-5; D gene ambiguous. This TCR came from a human patient who had a liver transplant. Certain T cells may be donor cells from the graft. CDR3 protein: CASSYVDQETQYF. The CDR3 nucleotides are TGTGCCAGCAGTTATGTCGACCAAGAGACCCAGTACTTC.